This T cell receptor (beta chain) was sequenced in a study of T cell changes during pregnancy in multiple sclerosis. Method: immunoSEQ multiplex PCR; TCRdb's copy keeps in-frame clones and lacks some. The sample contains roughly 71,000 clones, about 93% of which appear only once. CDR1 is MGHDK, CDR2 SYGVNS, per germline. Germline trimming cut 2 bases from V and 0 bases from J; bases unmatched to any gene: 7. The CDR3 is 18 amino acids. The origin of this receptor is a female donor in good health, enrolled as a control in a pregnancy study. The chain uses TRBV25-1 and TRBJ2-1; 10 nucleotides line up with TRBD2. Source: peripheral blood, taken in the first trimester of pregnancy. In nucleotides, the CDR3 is TGTGCCAGCAGTGAAACGAGTAGCGGGAGGAGCTCCTACAATGAGCAGTTCTTC. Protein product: CASSETSSGRSSYNEQFF.